This T cell receptor beta chain was found in a study of brain T cells in children with intractable seizures. V was clipped by 0 bases and J by 4 bases, with 10 bases between them. Germline V lookup: CDR1 SGHNT, CDR2 YYREEE (reference sequence). The CDR3 has 14 amino acids. The sequenced cases were selected for having the highest brain T cell transcript signatures. Patients received at least one anti-epileptic drug before surgery. As regards this clone: The target antigen is unknown.

TCRdb's copy holds only in-frame clones and misses some; the assay was immunoSEQ multiplex PCR. The sample holds roughly 110,000 clones, roughly 94% seen once. Study findings and constraints: Viral specificity was inferred only from CDR3 similarity; HCMV serostatus was unknown.

The receptor was isolated from a boy younger than two with hemimegalencephaly and intractable seizures. The specimen comprised peripheral blood, sampled at surgery. The chain employs TRBV5-4 and TRBJ2-5; TRBD2 might be the D (6 bases). The CDR3 reads CASSLGGVGETQYF. CDR3 coding DNA: TGTGCCAGCAGCTTGGGGGGGGTCGGAGAGACCCAGTACTTC. Full variable domain (rest looked up from reference TRBV5-4 and TRBJ2-5): ETGVTQSPTHLIKTRGQQVTLRCSSQSGHNTVSWYQQALGQGPQFIFQYYREEENGRGNFPPRFSGLQFPNYSSELNVNALELDDSALYLCASSLGGVGETQYFGPGTRLLVL.